This T cell receptor beta chain was recorded in a study of shared clonotypes between healthy human individuals. Study overall: Three plates each covered CD4 naive and memory; CD8 naive two, CD8 memory one.

In this sample, this clone turned up once. Its antigen is unknown. In the source study's methods: As immunoSEQ supplied junction-only sequences (without quality scores), filtering differed. The table came from immunoSEQ multiplex PCR; TCRdb's copy has only in-frame clones and leaves some out. V, J and clone size derive from that table, while D and trimming were established from the DNA sequence. Found here are 780,000 or so clones, 72% of them singletons; the top ten hold approximately 2%. Germline loops: CDR1 WNHNN, CDR2 SYGVQD (reference sequence). V lost 5 bases to trimming and J lost 1 base, with 12 bases between them. The CDR3 extends over 14 amino acids. Broader study findings: Owing to a small donor count, the genetic and exposure-history diversity represented was limited. The study found lower generation probabilities in non-shared clonotypes than in those shared by all four donors.

The specimen was memory CD4+ T cells sorted from blood. Subset meaning: CD45RA-negative fraction. V gene TRBV10-1 combines with J gene TRBJ2-7, with a weak D call TRBD2 (5 bases). The sequence was obtained from a young woman in good health. The DNA for the CDR3 is TGCGCCAGCAGTCGGACGGGGTCATCCTACGAGCAGTACTTC. This codes for CASSRTGSSYEQYF.